This T cell receptor beta chain was sequenced for a study of identical twins. TCRdb recomputed calls from the 5' RACE reads with MiXCR, one row per CDR3 protein. The data contain under 900,000 distinct CDR3 sequences, roughly 12% of them singletons. Overall study results and limits: Conclusions were based on cross-sectional statistical analysis, without following the same donors.

The CDR3 contains 17 residues. Germline CDR1 MGHDK, CDR2 SYGVNS. After removal of 1 base from V and 5 bases from J, the junction contained 8 bases not matched to a gene. This clonotype was found a few times. The antigen is not known. The data were also submitted as part of a second study, on yellow fever vaccine responses in identical twins.

The sequence came from a woman between 18 and 29 years old in good health. This rearrangement joins TRBV25-1 to TRBJ2-7; 13 positions agree with TRBD2. What was sequenced was PBMCs. The CDR3 reads CASSELGGGLAGDEQYF. CDR3 bases: TGTGCCAGCAGTGAATTGGGGGGAGGACTAGCGGGAGACGAGCAGTACTTC.